The 30 T cell receptor beta chains given below trace back to one sample, sequenced in a study of monozygotic twins with inflammatory bowel disease. TCRdb processed the 5' RACE reads again and assigns one entry to each CDR3 protein, with no DNA. The repertoire shows about 210,000 distinct CDR3 sequences; the top ten hold under 8.5%. Specimen: blood. Receptor source: a human donor with ulcerative colitis or Crohn's disease, or a healthy co-twin of an affected twin (not recorded which).

The V call is TRBV11-2, the J call TRBJ2-1; TCRdb reports TRBD1, a call that lacks DNA to check it against. The germline V gene has CDR1 SGHAT and CDR2 FQNNGV. This CDR3 region has 14 residues. The CDR3 spells CASGRDPQTNEQFF. The full variable domain, completed using reference TRBV11-2 and TRBJ2-1, is EAGVAQSPRYKIIEKRQSVAFWCNPISGHATLYWYQQILGQGPKLLIQFQNNGVVDDSQLPKDRFSAERLKGVDSTLKIQPAKLEDSAVYLCASGRDPQTNEQFFGPGTRLTVL.

J is TRBJ1-3 and V is TRBV3-1; TCRdb picks TRBD1, but there is no DNA to check that call. The length of the CDR3 is 16 residues. Germline CDR1 reads LGHDT; CDR2 reads YNNKEL (reference sequence). The CDR3 here is CASSRDEGSGGNTIYF.

J is TRBJ1-1 and V is TRBV7-9; TCRdb proposes TRBD1, but this gene call is untestable without DNA. Germline V lookup: CDR1 SEHNR, CDR2 FQNEAQ (reference sequence). The length of the CDR3 is 15 residues. CDR3 loop: CASSLGSRLNTEAFF. The entire variable domain, with the rest obtained from reference TRBV7-9 and TRBJ1-1, is as follows: DTGVSQNPRHKITKRGQNVTFRCDPISEHNRLYWYRQTLGQGPEFLTYFQNEAQLEKSRLLSDRFSAERPKGSFSTLEIQRTEQGDSAMYLCASSLGSRLNTEAFFGQGTRLTVV.

This chain joins TRBV28 and TRBJ2-1; TCRdb gives TRBD1 as the D gene, but with no DNA this cannot be confirmed. Per the germline V gene, CDR1 is MDHEN and CDR2 is SYDVKM. The length of the CDR3 is 13 residues. CDR3 protein: CASSDGEGNEQFF.

This chain connects TRBV29-1 to TRBJ1-2. CDR3 length equals 13 residues. Looked up from germline, CDR1 is SQVTM and CDR2 is ANQGSEA. The CDR3 here is CSVEESGTAPHTF.

The CDR3 reads CSVERLADYEQYF. The chain combines TRBV29-1 with TRBJ2-7; no DNA is available, so the TRBD2 call from TCRdb remains unchecked. Germline loops: CDR1 SQVTM, CDR2 ANQGSEA. The CDR3 sequence is 13 residues long.

The chain combines TRBV5-1 with TRBJ2-1; lacking DNA, the TRBD2 call made by TCRdb goes unchecked. The V gene's germline CDR1 is SGHRS and CDR2 YFSETQ. The CDR3 sequence is 16 residues long. The CDR3 reads CASSSTSGGAYNEQFF.

V and J are TRBV30 and TRBJ2-7; TCRdb names TRBD1, which stays unverified in the absence of DNA. The germline CDR1 and CDR2 sequences are GTSNPN and SVGIG (reference sequence). The CDR3 length is 12 residues. The CDR3 spells CAWSRGLYEQYF.

This rearrangement joins TRBV20-1 to TRBJ1-3; TCRdb's D call of TRBD1 is untestable without DNA. Germline V lookup: CDR1 DFQATT, CDR2 SNEGSKA (reference sequence). The CDR3 contains 14 residues. CDR3 sequence reads: CSATDRGSGNTIYF.

CDR3 in amino acids: CSVEEVPGSPLHF. V gene TRBV29-1 combines with J gene TRBJ1-6; the TCRdb call, TRBD1, lacks DNA for checking. CDR3 length: 13 residues. CDR1 and CDR2 from the germline V gene are SQVTM and ANQGSEA. Full variable domain (rest looked up from reference TRBV29-1 and TRBJ1-6): SAVISQKPSRDICQRGTSLTIQCQVDSQVTMMFWYRQQPGQSLTLIATANQGSEATYESGFVIDKFPISRPNLTFSTLTVSNMSPEDSSIYLCSVEEVPGSPLHFGNGTRLTVT.

The chain recombines TRBV5-1 with TRBJ2-3; the TRBD1 assignment by TCRdb is unverifiable without DNA. CDR1 is SGHRS, CDR2 YFSETQ, per germline. The CDR3 length is 16 residues. The CDR3: CASSLVTGGTTDTQYF.

The gene calls are TRBV4-3 and TRBJ1-6; TCRdb's D gene call, TRBD1, goes unchecked for lack of DNA. The CDR3 contains 18 residues. Germline V gene lookup returns CDR1 LGHNA and CDR2 YSLEER. CDR3 loop: CASSQDIDSRSYNSPLHF.

The gene calls are TRBV12-3 or TRBV12-4 and TRBJ2-1; TCRdb reports TRBD2, a call that lacks DNA to check it against. The CDR3 length is 17 residues. The CDR3 protein is CASSFEASGLAYNEQFF.

V gene TRBV6-1 combines with J gene TRBJ2-3; TCRdb indicates TRBD1, and absent DNA this call remains unverified. CDR3 length: 15 amino acids. The germline gives CDR1 MNHNS, CDR2 SASEGT. The CDR3 sequence: CASTSDWGNTDTQYF.

This rearrangement joins TRBV6-5 to TRBJ1-2; TCRdb lists TRBD1, though no DNA is available to test this call. Germline V CDR1 and CDR2: MNHEY, SVGAGI. The CDR3 sequence is 13 residues long. The CDR3 loop reads CASSYSIRGAYTF.

The chain recombines TRBV12-3 or TRBV12-4 with TRBJ2-7; absent DNA, TCRdb's TRBD1 call cannot be checked. The CDR3 has 15 residues. The CDR3: CASSFTGGVSYEQYF.

The chain recombines TRBV6-1 with TRBJ1-5. This CDR3 comprises 14 residues. Germline CDR1 is MNHNS and CDR2 is SASEGT. The CDR3 is CASGASTVNQPQHF.

The V call is TRBV28, the J call TRBJ1-5. Germline loops: CDR1 MDHEN, CDR2 SYDVKM. The CDR3 is 12 amino acids. CDR3 sequence: CASMGWNQPQHF.

The chain combines TRBV5-1 with TRBJ2-1. In germline, CDR1 is SGHRS, CDR2 YFSETQ. The CDR3 covers 15 residues. CDR3 residues: CASSLGLTKSNEQFF.

The rearrangement links TRBV19 to TRBJ1-5. This CDR3 comprises 14 residues. Germline V gene lookup returns CDR1 LNHDA and CDR2 SQIVND (reference sequence). This chain's CDR3 is CASMETYSNQPQHF.

The chain couples TRBV13 to TRBJ2-1; the TCRdb D gene call, TRBD1, has no DNA to confirm it. There are 14 residues in the CDR3. Germline V gene data show CDR1 as PRHDT and CDR2 as FYEKMQ (reference sequence). The CDR3 loop reads CASTRREMGNEQFF.

The chain links TRBV24-1 to TRBJ2-1; without DNA, the TCRdb call of TRBD1 cannot be checked. Germline V gives CDR1 KGHDR, CDR2 SFDVKD. The CDR3 length is 18 residues. The CDR3 loop is CATSDLNYPTGNYNEQFF.

The chain couples TRBV5-1 to TRBJ2-3. Germline loops: CDR1 SGHRS, CDR2 YFSETQ. This CDR3 is built from 13 residues. The chain's CDR3 is CASRWAGSDTQYF.

The chain couples TRBV28 to TRBJ1-2; TCRdb's D gene call, TRBD1, goes unchecked for lack of DNA. The CDR3 loop spans 13 amino acids. Germline lookup yields CDR1 MDHEN and CDR2 SYDVKM. Here the CDR3 reads CASSFQGGARFLF.

The chain couples TRBV7-2 to TRBJ2-1; TCRdb proposes TRBD2, but this gene call is untestable without DNA. This CDR3 is 12 amino acids long. Germline values: CDR1 SGHTA, CDR2 FQGNSA. CDR3 sequence: CASSLAGTAGFF.

The rearrangement uses TRBV27 and TRBJ1-1. CDR3 length: 15 residues. Germline CDR1 is MNHEY and CDR2 is SMNVEV (reference sequence). The CDR3 sequence: CASSLRWGTATEAFF.

The CDR3: CASSRTGGPPGNIQYF. V gene TRBV7-3 combines with J gene TRBJ2-4; without DNA, the TCRdb call of TRBD1 cannot be checked. The CDR3 consists of 16 residues. In germline, CDR1 is SGHTA, CDR2 FQGTGA.

The chain carries TRBV29-1 and TRBJ1-2; the TCRdb call, TRBD1, lacks DNA for checking. Germline CDR1 SQVTM, CDR2 ANQGSEA. This CDR3 contains 13 residues. CDR3 loop: CSVFLTGGNGYTF.

J is TRBJ2-5 and V is TRBV3-1; the TCRdb call, TRBD2, lacks DNA for checking. The length of the CDR3 is 14 residues. Germline-derived CDR1 and CDR2 are LGHDT and YNNKEL (reference sequence). CDR3 amino acids: CASSQGLLGETQYF.

V and J are TRBV18 and TRBJ1-1. Germline V lookup: CDR1 KGHSH, CDR2 LQKENI. The CDR3 is made up of 15 amino acids. The CDR3 is CASSPRTDPNTEAFF.